This T cell receptor beta chain was sequenced in a study of blood T cell repertoires in COVID-19. Sequencing used immunoSEQ multiplex PCR; TCRdb keeps in-frame clones, though not all of them. In the table there are 100,000 to 130,000 clones, almost 85% of which are singletons. The CDR3 consists of 14 residues. After removal of 6 bases from V and 3 bases from J, the junction contained 8 bases not matched to a gene. Germline V CDR1 and CDR2: MNHNY, SVGAGI (reference sequence). This sequence joins TRBV6-6 and TRBJ2-7; 7 nucleotides agree with TRBD2. Sequencing was carried out using peripheral blood. The TCR sequence derives from a human donor in a cohort sampled during active COVID-19. DNA for the CDR3: TGTGCCAGCAGCCTCTCACGGGGGGACTACGAGCAGTACTTC. It encodes CASSLSRGDYEQYF.